The 24 T cell receptor beta chains reported below all come from one sample, sequenced in a study of T cells after yellow fever vaccination. TCRdb independently ran MiXCR on the 5' RACE reads; one entry per CDR3 protein. The top ten clones hold roughly a fifth of a sample with some 320,000 distinct CDR3 sequences, approximately 4% of them seen once. Sequencing was performed on PBMCs, taken 15 days after the yellow fever booster vaccination. The source of these receptors is a man aged 18 to 30 who received the YFV17D yellow fever vaccine.

This clonotype was seen many times. V gene TRBV11-2 combines with J gene TRBJ2-5, with 10 bases that match TRBD2. The CDR3 has 15 residues. The V and J ends lost 2 bases and 4 bases, in that order; junction bases with no gene match: 4. Germline loops: CDR1 SGHAT, CDR2 FQNNGV. CDR3 region: CASSLTSGDRETQYF. CDR3 nucleotides: TGTGCCAGCAGCTTAACTAGCGGGGATCGAGAGACCCAGTACTTC.

The chain couples TRBV5-1 to TRBJ2-3; D is uncertain. The CDR3 covers 14 residues. V dropped 4 bases and J dropped 0 bases, with 9 bases sitting between them. The germline gives CDR1 SGHRS, CDR2 YFSETQ. The CDR3 here is CASSPRLSTDTQYF. The CDR3 DNA reads as TGCGCCAGCAGCCCTAGACTGAGCACAGATACGCAGTATTTT.

This clonotype was found a few times. The chain employs TRBV4-3 and TRBJ2-1, with 12 nucleotides matching TRBD1. This CDR3 spans 17 amino acids. Trimming at V came to 0 bases and at J to 9 bases, leaving 9 bases not matched to a gene. Germline V lookup: CDR1 LGHNA, CDR2 YSLEER. This CDR3 is CASSQERDRGRAGEQFF. The CDR3 region has the DNA TGCGCCAGCAGCCAAGAACGGGACAGGGGGCGAGCGGGTGAGCAGTTCTTC.

The table lists this clonotype with many counts. V gene TRBV7-2 combines with J gene TRBJ1-5, with D unclear. V lost 3 bases to trimming and J lost 2 bases, with 5 bases between them. The CDR3 has 13 residues. Germline loops: CDR1 SGHTA, CDR2 FQGNSA. The chain's CDR3 is CASSFGRNQPQHF. DNA for the CDR3: TGTGCCAGCAGCTTCGGGCGCAATCAGCCCCAGCATTTT. Full variable domain (outside the CDR3, taken from reference TRBV7-2 and TRBJ1-5): GAGVSQSPSNKVTEKGKDVELRCDPISGHTALYWYRQSLGQGLEFLIYFQGNSAPDKSGLPSDRFSAERTGGSVSTLTIQRTQQEDSAVYLCASSFGRNQPQHFGDGTRLSIL.

This clonotype came up many times. The chain carries TRBV30 and TRBJ2-4, with D uncertain. Germline loops: CDR1 GTSNPN, CDR2 SVGIG (reference sequence). Between the trimmed V and J ends, which lost 5 bases and 7 bases, there was a span of 12 bases. The CDR3 is 12 amino acids. This CDR3 reads CAWGQDQNIQYF. The CDR3 DNA is TGTGCCTGGGGTCAGGACCAGAACATTCAGTACTTC.

This chain uses TRBV4-3 with TRBJ2-1; D possibly matches TRBD1 or TRBD2 (5 bases each). There are 18 residues in the CDR3. CDR1 LGHNA and CDR2 YSLEER come from the germline V gene. The ends were cut back, 0 bases at V and 0 bases at J, with 15 bases in the middle. DNA for the CDR3: TGCGCCAGCAGCCAAGACGGGGCCGGATTTAGCTCCTACAATGAGCAGTTCTTC. It translates to CASSQDGAGFSSYNEQFF.

This clonotype was recorded many times. This chain links TRBV29-1 with TRBJ2-1; D may be TRBD2 (6 bases). This CDR3 is built from 14 residues. Trimming left V 1 base short and J 9 bases short, with 16 bases between. Germline CDR1 is SQVTM and CDR2 is ANQGSEA. CDR3 in amino acids: CSVEVGSRRGEQFF. The CDR3 region has the DNA TGCAGCGTTGAAGTCGGTAGTAGGAGGGGTGAGCAGTTCTTC.

This clonotype was seen at least ten times. Written as DNA, the CDR3 is TGCGCCAGCAGCCAAGATCACCGGAATCAGCCCCAGCATTTT. Translating gives CASSQDHRNQPQHF. This chain uses TRBV4-3 with TRBJ1-5; D gene ambiguous. Between the trimmed V and J ends, which lost 0 bases and 4 bases, there was a span of 7 bases. CDR1 is LGHNA and CDR2 is YSLEER in the germline V gene. The CDR3 covers 14 residues.

The chain combines TRBV20-1 with TRBJ2-4; D is uncertain. From germline, CDR1 is DFQATT and CDR2 SNEGSKA (reference sequence). The CDR3 sequence is 12 residues long. V was clipped by 8 bases and J by 0 bases, with 8 bases between them. CDR3 nucleotides: TGCAGTCTGTGGGGAGCCAAAAACATTCAGTACTTC. It encodes CSLWGAKNIQYF.

This clonotype has more than one count but fewer than ten. This chain uses TRBV7-9 with TRBJ2-4, with D perhaps matching TRBD2 (6 bases). CDR1 is SEHNR and CDR2 is FQNEAQ in the germline V gene (reference sequence). Trimming cost V 1 base and J 4 bases, with 14 bases left between them. The length of the CDR3 is 16 residues. The CDR3 reads CASSLERLAGKNIQYF. CDR3 coding DNA: TGTGCCAGCAGCTTAGAAAGGCTTGCGGGGAAAAACATTCAGTACTTC.

Many counts were recorded for this clonotype. This sequence joins TRBV20-1 and TRBJ1-5, with D uncertain. The CDR3 totals 12 residues. CDR1 and CDR2 (germline): DFQATT, SNEGSKA (reference sequence). Trimming pared 3 bases from V and 6 bases from J, leaving 9 bases between. CDR3 nucleotide sequence: TGCAGTGCTAGTAGGGTGGGTCAGCCCCAGCATTTT. Its translation: CSASRVGQPQHF.

The table lists this clonotype with many counts. The chain has TRBV7-2 and TRBJ1-6; D is perhaps TRBD1 (6 bases). CDR1 is SGHTA, CDR2 FQGNSA, per germline. Trimming took 6 bases from V and 8 from J, leaving 14 bases between them. This CDR3 region has 14 residues. CDR3 bases: TGTGCCAGCAGAGTCTGGACAGACTATTCACCCCTCCACTTT. It is translated as CASRVWTDYSPLHF.

This chain uses TRBV9 with TRBJ2-7; D perhaps matches TRBD2 (6 bases). The ends were cut back, 6 bases at V and 4 bases at J, with 14 bases in the middle. Germline CDR1 SGDLS, CDR2 YYNGEE. This CDR3 spans 13 amino acids. The CDR3 loop is CASNPIGGYEQYF. The CDR3, as DNA: TGTGCCAGCAACCCGATCGGGGGATACGAGCAGTACTTC.

This clonotype was seen many times. The J gene is TRBJ2-1, the V gene TRBV20-1, with a tentative D call TRBD1 (5 bases). V lost 6 bases to trimming and J lost 1 base, with 19 bases between them. Per germline, CDR1 DFQATT and CDR2 SNEGSKA (reference sequence). CDR3 size: 16 residues. CDR3 DNA sequence: TGCAGTGCCTTCTCCAGGGAAGGTTCTTCCTACAATGAGCAGTTCTTC. Its translation is CSAFSREGSSYNEQFF.

This clonotype is medium-sized by share. The genes are TRBV29-1 and TRBJ2-7, with D possibly TRBD1 on 6 matching bases. V lost 6 bases and J lost 1, with 13 bases in between. Germline loops: CDR1 SQVTM, CDR2 ANQGSEA. The CDR3 is made up of 13 amino acids. The CDR3 nucleotides are TGCAGCGTATATACAGGGTCATCCTACGAGCAGTACTTC. This translates into CSVYTGSSYEQYF.

This clonotype has at least ten counts. The rearrangement uses TRBV5-1 and TRBJ2-3, with D uncertain. V gave up 2 bases and J gave up 0 bases, with 16 bases separating them. The CDR3 length is 17 residues. In germline, CDR1 is SGHRS, CDR2 YFSETQ. Here the CDR3 DNA reads TGCGCCAGCAGCTTTAATGGCAGGACCTCTAGCACAGATACGCAGTATTTT. Protein: CASSFNGRTSSTDTQYF.

In its sample, this clonotype was seen many times. The chain uses TRBV2 and TRBJ2-7; maybe TRBD1 (6 bases). In germline, CDR1 is SNHLY, CDR2 FYNNEI. Trimming took 4 bases from V and 3 from J, leaving 13 bases between them. The CDR3 covers 14 residues. The CDR3 loop reads CASSGTDVDYEQYF. CDR3 sequence (DNA): TGTGCCAGCAGTGGGACAGATGTTGACTACGAGCAGTACTTC. The full variable domain, with the rest looked up from reference TRBV2 and TRBJ2-7, is EPEVTQTPSHQVTQMGQEVILRCVPISNHLYFYWYRQILGQKVEFLVSFYNNEISEKSEIFDDQFSVERPDGSNFTLKIRSTKLEDSAMYFCASSGTDVDYEQYFGPGTRLTVT.

This clonotype occurred many times. V gene TRBV5-6 combines with J gene TRBJ2-7, with 10 bases identical to TRBD1. The germline V gene has CDR1 SGHDT and CDR2 YYEEEE. This CDR3 comprises 13 residues. V shed 7 bases, J shed 4 bases, and the junction held 5 bases outside the gene matches. The CDR3 sequence: CASLTGGSYEQYV. The DNA for the CDR3 is TGTGCCAGCTTGACAGGGGGCTCGTACGAGCAGTACGTC.

In its sample, this clonotype was seen many times. The V and J genes are TRBV5-1 and TRBJ1-2; TRBD1 might be the D (5 bases). The germline gives CDR1 SGHRS, CDR2 YFSETQ. With 2 bases removed from V and 5 bases from J, the gap between germline ends came to 16 bases. CDR3 length: 15 residues. The DNA for the CDR3 is TGCGCCAGCAGCTTTGGGATCATCAGGGATTATGGCTACACCTTC. Protein sequence: CASSFGIIRDYGYTF. Variable domain in full (rest from reference TRBV5-1 and TRBJ1-2): KAGVTQTPRYLIKTRGQQVTLSCSPISGHRSVSWYQQTPGQGLQFLFEYFSETQRNKGNFPGRFSGRQFSNSRSEMNVSTLELGDSALYLCASSFGIIRDYGYTFGSGTRLTVV.

This clonotype showed up just a few times. The rearrangement uses TRBV20-1 and TRBJ2-2; D remains ambiguous. CDR1 is DFQATT and CDR2 is SNEGSKA in the germline V gene (reference sequence). CDR3 length equals 16 residues. V was shortened by 3 bases and J by 0 bases, with 14 bases between the two germline ends. CDR3 loop: CSASSVVDANTGELFF. The CDR3 DNA is TGCAGTGCTAGTAGTGTCGTGGACGCGAACACCGGGGAGCTGTTTTTT.

V and J are TRBV4-3 and TRBJ2-4; D remains unclear. CDR1 is LGHNA and CDR2 is YSLEER in the germline V gene. This CDR3 comprises 16 residues. V was cut by 0 bases and J by 4 bases, with 13 bases left in between. The CDR3 nucleotides are TGCGCCAGCAGCCAAGATATGGCCAGCCGAAAAAACATTCAGTACTTC. This encodes CASSQDMASRKNIQYF.

In this sample, this clonotype turned up a few times. The chain employs TRBV20-1 and TRBJ2-7; tentative D call: TRBD2 (6 bases). Germline-derived CDR1 and CDR2 are DFQATT and SNEGSKA (reference sequence). Trimming pared 3 bases from V and 3 bases from J, leaving 9 bases between. The CDR3 extends over 12 amino acids. The CDR3 protein is CSASPTSYEQYV. In DNA form, the CDR3 reads TGCAGTGCTAGCCCGACTAGCTACGAGCAGTACGTC.

This clonotype was counted ten times or more. This sequence joins TRBV7-8 and TRBJ2-5; D perhaps matches TRBD1 (5 bases). With 0 bases removed from V and 5 bases from J, the gap between germline ends came to 16 bases. The CDR3 is made up of 16 amino acids. Per the germline V gene, CDR1 is SGHVS and CDR2 is FQNEAQ. CDR3 sequence: CASSLAIQGQRETQYF. The CDR3 DNA sequence: TGTGCCAGCAGCTTAGCGATCCAGGGCCAAAGGGAGACCCAGTACTTC.

With regard to this clonotype: Just one base apart from a much larger clone, this may be a read error. The V gene is TRBV7-2, the J gene TRBJ1-1; D gene unclear. V was trimmed by 3 bases and J by 7 bases, leaving 12 bases between them. The CDR3 length is 13 residues. The V gene's germline CDR1 is SGHTA and CDR2 FQGNSA. In DNA form, the CDR3 reads TGTGCCAGCAGCTTTGTATGGACTGGTGAAGCTTTCTTT. Its translation: CASSFVWTGEAFF.